What follows are 19 T cell receptor beta chains derived from one specimen sequenced in a study of cytotoxic CD8 clonotypes in ibrutinib-treated CLL. Here immunoSEQ multiplex PCR was the method, and the copy in TCRdb shows in-frame clones only, minus some. The data show some 63,000 clones, 90% seen once. The source was PBMCs, collected after 12 months of ibrutinib treatment. These receptors originate from a human donor with chronic lymphocytic leukemia.

The chain uses TRBV7-8 and TRBJ2-7; the D gene could be TRBD1 or TRBD2 (5 bases each). Between the trimmed V and J ends, which lost 3 bases and 3 bases, there was a span of 9 bases. Germline V gene lookup returns CDR1 SGHVS and CDR2 FQNEAQ. This CDR3 contains 13 residues. The CDR3 sequence: CASSLGELYEQYF. The CDR3, as DNA: TGTGCCAGCAGCTTGGGGGAACTCTACGAGCAGTACTTC.

The chain joins TRBV5-1 to TRBJ1-4; D remains ambiguous. Trimming stripped 0 bases from V and 4 bases from J, with 13 bases between. The germline CDR1 and CDR2 sequences are SGHRS and YFSETQ. The CDR3 totals 16 residues. This CDR3 is CASSLGVRLLNEKLFF. The CDR3 DNA reads as TGCGCCAGCAGCTTGGGTGTCAGGTTACTTAATGAAAAACTGTTTTTT.

The gene calls are TRBV6-1 and TRBJ1-4, with 7 bases identical to TRBD1. The length of the CDR3 is 14 residues. CDR1 is MNHNS and CDR2 is SASEGT in the germline V gene. J was trimmed by 7 bases and V by 6 bases; bases with no gene match: 8. DNA for the CDR3: TGTGCCAGCAGAGGATCCGACAGGGCTGAAAAACTGTTTTTT. The encoded protein is CASRGSDRAEKLFF.

This rearrangement joins TRBV6-5 to TRBJ1-3; a weak D match, TRBD1 (6 bases). The CDR3 runs 13 residues. The germline V and J ends were trimmed by 6 bases and 4 bases, with 10 bases remaining between them. Germline CDR1 and CDR2: MNHEY and SVGAGI. CDR3 in DNA: TGTGCCAGCAGCCACAGGGAAGGAAACACCATATATTTT. The encoded protein is CASSHREGNTIYF.

The V and J genes are TRBV18 and TRBJ1-4; 8 bases match TRBD1. V shed 4 bases, J shed 8 bases, and the junction held 12 bases outside the gene matches. CDR3 length: 16 residues. From germline, CDR1 is KGHSH and CDR2 LQKENI. The CDR3 here is CASSLNVGQGSEKLFF. The CDR3 DNA is TGTGCCAGCTCACTAAACGTTGGACAGGGTAGCGAAAAACTGTTTTTT.

This chain uses TRBV15 with TRBJ1-2, with TRBD1 identical over 9 bases. The CDR3 length is 16 residues. Germline CDR1 is LNHNV and CDR2 is YYDKDF (reference sequence). V gave up 1 base and J gave up 8 bases; unmatched junction bases: 11. The CDR3 region has the DNA TGTGCCACCAGCAGAGGCCTATCGGACAGGGGCTACGGCTACACCTTC. Translated: CATSRGLSDRGYGYTF.

The gene calls are TRBV19 and TRBJ1-4, with D uncertain. CDR1 and CDR2 from the germline V gene are LNHDA and SQIVND (reference sequence). V lost 3 bases to trimming and J lost 0 bases, with 8 bases between them. There are 15 residues in the CDR3. CDR3 DNA sequence: TGTGCCAGTAGTATCTCCGGAGCAACTAATGAAAAACTGTTTTTT. Its translation: CASSISGATNEKLFF.

This chain links TRBV6-1 with TRBJ2-1; no reliable D call. This CDR3 is 11 amino acids long. Germline CDR1 reads MNHNS; CDR2 reads SASEGT. Trimming removed 3 bases at V and 9 bases at J, with 6 bases between. The CDR3 region is CASSDFTEQFF. CDR3 sequence (DNA): TGTGCCAGCAGTGACTTCACTGAGCAGTTCTTC.

The sample holds a few counts of this clone. The J gene is TRBJ1-2, the V gene TRBV5-1; tentative D call: TRBD1 (5 bases). Between the trimmed V and J ends, which lost 0 bases and 4 bases, there was a span of 13 bases. This CDR3 contains 15 residues. The germline CDR1 and CDR2 sequences are SGHRS and YFSETQ. The CDR3 region is CASSLGGVLSYGYTF. The CDR3 DNA sequence: TGCGCCAGCAGCTTGGGAGGGGTTCTGTCCTATGGCTACACCTTC.

This clone was counted once. The gene calls are TRBV19 and TRBJ1-1; unclear D gene. The CDR3 extends over 13 amino acids. V lost 5 bases and J lost 4, with 11 bases in between. Germline lookup yields CDR1 LNHDA and CDR2 SQIVND (reference sequence). CDR3 in amino acids: CASSWGRATEAFF. In nucleotides, the CDR3 is TGTGCCAGTAGTTGGGGTCGGGCCACTGAAGCTTTCTTT.

The rearrangement joins TRBV28 to TRBJ2-7; D remains unclear. CDR3 size: 13 residues. CDR1 and CDR2 from the germline V gene are MDHEN and SYDVKM. Trimming shortened V by 5 bases and J by 2 bases, and 10 bases separated the two germline ends. CDR3 in amino acids: CASSLTPTYEQYF. The DNA for the CDR3 is TGTGCCAGCAGTCTCACACCTACCTACGAGCAGTACTTC.

The chain links TRBV10-1 to TRBJ2-1; TRBD2 might be the D (6 bases). Germline V gene sequence: CDR1 WNHNN, CDR2 SYGVQD (reference sequence). The germline V and J ends were trimmed by 6 bases and 14 bases, with 11 bases remaining between them. There are 10 residues in the CDR3. DNA of the CDR3: TGCGCCAGCAGGGAGGGTTCGAAGTTCTTC. Its translation is CASREGSKFF.

This clone was found once. J is TRBJ1-1 and V is TRBV5-1, with 9 bases that match TRBD1. V trimming: 4 bases; J trimming: 3 bases; junction bases outside the gene matches: 7. The germline V gene encodes CDR1 SGHRS and CDR2 YFSETQ. The CDR3 extends over 15 amino acids. This chain's CDR3 is CASSHRTGEYTEAFF. The CDR3 bases are TGCGCCAGCAGCCATAGGACAGGGGAGTACACTGAAGCTTTCTTT.

The CDR3 bases are TGTGCCAGCAGTCGTGATGGTTGGGGACTAGCTGGCGAGCAGTACTTC. Residues: CASSRDGWGLAGEQYF. The rearrangement uses TRBV5-6 and TRBJ2-7; the match to TRBD2 covers 9 bases. The V and J ends lost 5 bases and 6 bases, in that order; junction bases with no gene match: 15. CDR1 is SGHDT and CDR2 is YYEEEE in the germline V gene. CDR3 length: 16 amino acids.

The chain joins TRBV7-2 to TRBJ1-3, with D tentatively TRBD1 (6 bases). Germline V gene sequence: CDR1 SGHTA, CDR2 FQGNSA. V dropped 4 bases and J dropped 4 bases, with 17 bases sitting between them. CDR3 length: 16 amino acids. DNA of the CDR3: TGTGCCAGCAGCTCCCAGAACAGGGTGGCAGGAAACACCATATATTTT. This translates into CASSSQNRVAGNTIYF.

The CDR3 nucleotides are TGTGCCAGCAGTTCCAGTCGAATCACAGATACGCAGTATTTT. This encodes CASSSSRITDTQYF. The V gene is TRBV6-6, the J gene TRBJ2-3; D unclear. Trimming took 4 bases from V and 2 from J, leaving 10 bases between them. The germline gives CDR1 MNHNY, CDR2 SVGAGI (reference sequence). The CDR3 runs 14 residues.

Written as DNA, the CDR3 is TGTGCCAGCAGCGGGGGACACGGGGGCGGGTTTGGCTACACCTTC. It yields the protein CASSGGHGGGFGYTF. The chain carries TRBV7-6 and TRBJ1-2, with a tentative D call TRBD1 (6 bases). The CDR3 loop spans 15 amino acids. V was shortened by 5 bases and J by 7 bases, with 20 bases between the two germline ends. CDR1 SGHVS and CDR2 FNYEAQ come from the germline V gene.

CDR3 in amino acids: CASSEAGRGRTEAFF. For the CDR3, the DNA is TGTGCCAGCAGTGAAGCGGGTAGGGGGCGAACTGAAGCTTTCTTT. This chain joins TRBV2 and TRBJ1-1; 7 nucleotides line up with TRBD1. V lost 0 bases, J lost 5 bases, and 6 bases stayed unmatched. CDR1 and CDR2 (germline): SNHLY, FYNNEI. The length of the CDR3 is 15 residues.

The DNA for the CDR3 is TGTGCCAGCAAAAGGAACACTGAAGCTTTCTTT. Protein sequence: CASKRNTEAFF. This chain links TRBV27 with TRBJ1-1; no clear D. CDR1 MNHEY and CDR2 SMNVEV come from the germline V gene (reference sequence). Trimming left V 7 bases short and J 1 base short, with 4 bases between. The CDR3 contains 11 residues.